This T cell receptor beta chain was identified during a study of shared clonotypes between healthy human individuals. Trimming removed 2 bases at V and 3 bases at J, with 19 bases between. CDR1 and CDR2 (germline): MDHEN, SYDVKM. The CDR3 covers 18 residues. Replicate PCRs run on sorted subsets employed approximately 0.2 ug DNA, some 33,000 T cell genomes. The table came from immunoSEQ multiplex PCR; TCRdb's copy has only in-frame clones and leaves some out. This table has 650,000 to 750,000 clones, roughly 78% appearing once. General study results and limits: A few donors had about 5% of their naive CD4 clonotypes in common.

The donors, all of them Caucasian adults, lived in Nashville, Tennessee. Remarks on this clone: The antigen remains unidentified.

Sequencing used memory CD4+ T cells sorted from blood. Subset indicated: CD45RA-negative fraction. This TCR was sampled from a woman under 40 in good health. The J gene is TRBJ2-2, the V gene TRBV28; D unclear. This CDR3 reads CASSLRPFSSHYTGELFF. The CDR3 nucleotides read TGTGCCAGCAGTTTAAGGCCCTTTTCTTCCCATTACACCGGGGAGCTGTTTTTT.